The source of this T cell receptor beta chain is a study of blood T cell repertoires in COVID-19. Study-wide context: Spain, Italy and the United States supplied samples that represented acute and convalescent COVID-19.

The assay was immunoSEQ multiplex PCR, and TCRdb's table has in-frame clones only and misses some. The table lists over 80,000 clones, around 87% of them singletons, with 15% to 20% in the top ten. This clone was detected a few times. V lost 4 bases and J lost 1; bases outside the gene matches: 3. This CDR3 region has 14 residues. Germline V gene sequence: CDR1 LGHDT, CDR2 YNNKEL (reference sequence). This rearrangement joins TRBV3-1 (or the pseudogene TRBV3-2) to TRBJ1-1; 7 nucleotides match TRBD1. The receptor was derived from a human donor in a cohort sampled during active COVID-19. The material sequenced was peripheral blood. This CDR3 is CASSLGQTNTEAFF. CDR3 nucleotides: TGTGCCAGCAGCCTGGGACAGACGAACACTGAAGCTTTCTTT.